The next 27 T cell receptor beta chains were all read from a single sample in a study of blood T cells in healthy people across ages. Primed by a sample-barcoded 5' primer and a J-beta primer mix, a second PCR proceeded for about 7 to 11 cycles. One entry per CDR3 protein, called by TCRdb with MiXCR from the 5' RACE reads. The sample gives more than 900,000 distinct CDR3 sequences, under 30% of which show up once; less than 0.85% is in the top ten. These data also featured in a second study, about T cells of mothers and their children.

Sequencing was done on a sample of blood. These receptors came from a girl aged 2-10 years in good health.

The chain combines TRBV7-2 with TRBJ2-4, with no clear D. V was shortened by 5 bases and J by 1 base, with 15 bases between the two germline ends. The CDR3 has 16 amino acids. The germline gives CDR1 SGHTA, CDR2 FQGNSA. The CDR3 loop reads CASSPVLFGAKNIQYF. CDR3 coding DNA: TGTGCCAGCAGCCCTGTCCTCTTCGGGGCCAAAAACATTCAGTACTTC.

The rearrangement uses TRBV5-1 and TRBJ2-4, with D tentatively TRBD1 (5 bases). The CDR3 has 12 amino acids. Per germline, CDR1 SGHRS and CDR2 YFSETQ. Trimming stripped 7 bases from V and 5 bases from J, with 10 bases between. DNA for the CDR3: TGCGCCAGCGTCGACAGTCAAAACATTCAGTACTTC. Its translation is CASVDSQNIQYF.

The chain employs TRBV24-1 and TRBJ2-7; no firm D call. Near its end, the DNA agrees better with TRBJ2-5, so the J call may be wrong. CDR3 length: 12 amino acids. Germline CDR1 is KGHDR and CDR2 is SFDVKD. CDR3 sequence reads: CATGHTQETQYF. The CDR3 bases are TGTGCCACGGGTCACACTCAAGAGACCCAGTACTTC.

The genes are TRBV20-1 and TRBJ2-1; no definite D call. Germline CDR1 and CDR2: DFQATT and SNEGSKA (reference sequence). This CDR3 is built from 14 residues. V lost 5 bases to trimming and J lost 0 bases, with 11 bases between them. CDR3 amino acids: CSARHRYSYNEQFF. Here the CDR3 DNA reads TGCAGTGCTCGCCACCGATACTCCTACAATGAGCAGTTCTTC.

This clonotype was picked up a small number of times. The chain is built from TRBV7-3 and TRBJ2-1; 10 bases agree with TRBD2. With V trimmed by 5 bases and J by 7 bases, 11 bases remained unmatched. This CDR3 spans 16 amino acids. The germline gives CDR1 SGHTA, CDR2 FQGTGA. The CDR3 bases are TGTGCCAGCAGCCAACAAGCGGGGGGGCTTTTTAATGAGCAGTTCTTC. Translated, it gives CASSQQAGGLFNEQFF.

This chain joins TRBV6-5 and TRBJ1-1; D not resolved. Germline V CDR1 and CDR2: MNHEY, SVGAGI. The CDR3 covers 15 residues. The V and J ends lost 0 bases and 6 bases respectively, with 14 bases between them. CDR3 DNA: TGTGCCAGCAGTTACTCTAAGTTGGGTGACGCTGAAGCTTTCTTT. The encoded protein is CASSYSKLGDAEAFF.

Notes on this clonotype: The junction departs from the called germline gene at one end, perhaps through a read error. The chain employs TRBV29-1 and TRBJ2-5, with TRBD2 as a possible D gene (6 bases). The CDR3 has 13 residues. The germline V gene has CDR1 SQVTM and CDR2 ANQGSEA. The CDR3 loop reads CSVEGGILGTQYF. The CDR3 DNA follows: TGCAGCGTCGAAGGAGGGATTCTCGGGACCCAGTACTTC.

This chain joins TRBV3-1 and TRBJ2-5; D remains ambiguous. The end of the DNA aligns better with TRBJ2-1, so the J call may be wrong. Germline V lookup: CDR1 LGHDT, CDR2 YNNKEL (reference sequence). The CDR3 totals 11 residues. The CDR3 DNA sequence: TGTGCCAGCAGCCAAGTAGCTGAGCAGTTCTTC. Residues: CASSQVAEQFF.

The table lists this clonotype with a few counts. The junction does not match germline at one end; this may be a read error. V and J are TRBV4-1 and TRBJ2-5; 8 bases are shared with TRBD2. The CDR3 contains 15 residues. Germline CDR1 is MGHRA and CDR2 is YSYEKL. DNA of the CDR3: TGCGCCAGTAGCCATTCAAGTAGCGGGAAAGAGACCCAGTACTTC. Protein sequence: CASSHSSSGKETQYF.

This clonotype has only a few counts. The chain recombines TRBV29-1 with TRBJ2-3; D not resolved. V lost 4 bases and J 1 base, leaving 12 bases between the germline ends. CDR3 length: 14 residues. Germline V CDR1 and CDR2: SQVTM, ANQGSEA. In DNA form, the CDR3 reads TGCAGCGTTGTCGACACGTACCGCACAGATACGCAGTATTTT. Translating it yields CSVVDTYRTDTQYF.

This clonotype was seen a handful of times. CDR3: CASSGGTGSGNTIYF. DNA for the CDR3: TGCGCCAGCAGCGGCGGGACAGGGTCTGGAAACACCATATATTTT. V usage is TRBV5-1 and J usage is TRBJ1-3, with 9 bases matching TRBD1. The CDR3 spans 15 residues. Germline V CDR1 and CDR2: SGHRS, YFSETQ. V dropped 4 bases and J dropped 1; count of bases not matched to a gene: 3.

Only a few counts were recorded for this clonotype. V usage is TRBV29-1 and J usage is TRBJ1-2; 9 nucleotides match TRBD1. The CDR3 runs 11 residues. Germline V lookup: CDR1 SQVTM, CDR2 ANQGSEA. After removal of 6 bases from V and 8 bases from J, the junction contained 4 bases not matched to a gene. The CDR3 here is CSVPTGGGYTF. Here the CDR3 DNA reads TGCAGCGTACCTACAGGGGGCGGCTACACCTTC.

The chain is built from TRBV20-1 and TRBJ2-5; TRBD1 aligns across 10 bases. Germline values: CDR1 DFQATT, CDR2 SNEGSKA (reference sequence). The V and J ends lost 3 bases and 5 bases, in that order; junction bases with no gene match: 6. This CDR3 spans 14 amino acids. The CDR3 sequence is CSARAVGQGETQYF. The CDR3 DNA sequence: TGCAGTGCTAGGGCCGTGGGACAGGGGGAGACCCAGTACTTC.

There are a few counts of this clonotype. The chain joins TRBV20-1 to TRBJ2-3; possible D gene TRBD2, 6 bases. V lost 0 bases, J lost 4 bases, and 14 bases lay in between. The germline V gene encodes CDR1 DFQATT and CDR2 SNEGSKA (reference sequence). The CDR3 covers 15 residues. The CDR3 DNA sequence: TGCAGTGCTAGAGATCTCTACGGGAGCGCAGATACGCAGTATTTT. Protein: CSARDLYGSADTQYF.

This clonotype was picked up many times. V and J are TRBV11-3 and TRBJ1-1, with D unclear. Trimming pared 5 bases from V and 0 bases from J, leaving 7 bases between. Germline values: CDR1 SGHNT, CDR2 YENEEA. This CDR3 spans 13 amino acids. This CDR3 is CASSPNLNTEAFF. For the CDR3, the DNA is TGTGCCAGCAGCCCTAACCTGAACACTGAAGCTTTCTTT.

The rearrangement links TRBV28 to TRBJ1-2; D not resolved. This CDR3 comprises 12 residues. The V gene lost 3 bases and the J gene lost 7 bases, with 9 bases spanning the gap. Germline V gene sequence: CDR1 MDHEN, CDR2 SYDVKM. The CDR3 bases are TGTGCCAGCAGTTTCGTGGGGTTTGGCTACACCTTC. The encoded protein is CASSFVGFGYTF.

The genes are TRBV4-1 and TRBJ2-1; D gene unclear. Trimming took 1 base from V and 12 from J, leaving 13 bases between them. CDR3 length: 13 amino acids. Per the germline V gene, CDR1 is MGHRA and CDR2 is YSYEKL. DNA of the CDR3: TGCGCCAGCAGCCAAGCCCGGCCCGAAGTGCAGTTCTTC. As protein: CASSQARPEVQFF.

The CDR3 DNA follows: TGCGCCAGCAGAGACAGAGAAATCTCCTACGAGCAGTACTTC. It specifies CASRDREISYEQYF. The chain employs TRBV4-1 and TRBJ2-5; a weak D match, TRBD1 (5 bases). The closer fit of TRBJ2-7 to the DNA end suggests the J call may be wrong. In germline, CDR1 is MGHRA, CDR2 YSYEKL. The CDR3 spans 14 residues.

This clonotype was picked up a small number of times. CDR3 DNA sequence: TGTGCCAGCAGGGGGACAGCTGGGGCCAACGTCCTGACTTTC. Its protein is CASRGTAGANVLTF. The rearrangement uses TRBV14 and TRBJ2-6, with 7 bases identical to TRBD1. Losses at the gene ends were 6 bases for V and 2 bases for J; bases not matched to a gene: 1. CDR1 SGHDN and CDR2 FVKESK come from the germline V gene. The CDR3 is made up of 14 amino acids.

The chain combines TRBV9 with TRBJ2-5; 15 bases match TRBD2. V lost 3 bases to trimming and J lost 5 bases; unmatched junction nucleotides: 5. CDR3 size: 16 residues. The germline V gene has CDR1 SGDLS and CDR2 YYNGEE. The CDR3 nucleotides read TGTGCCAGCAGCGCCGGACTAGCGGGAGGGTCCGAGACCCAGTACTTC. Translating gives CASSAGLAGGSETQYF.

The table lists this clonotype with a few counts. The chain is built from TRBV10-3 and TRBJ2-1; 7 bases agree with TRBD1. Germline V gene lookup returns CDR1 ENHRY and CDR2 SYGVKD. V was clipped by 8 bases and J by 0 bases; unmatched bases: 1. The CDR3 covers 13 residues. The CDR3 region is CAIGTDSYNEQFF. DNA for the CDR3: TGTGCCATCGGGACAGACTCCTACAATGAGCAGTTCTTC.

This chain connects TRBV20-1 to TRBJ2-4, with D tentatively TRBD1 or TRBD2 (5 bases each). CDR3 length: 14 amino acids. V lost 7 bases, J lost 6 bases, and 19 bases lay in between. Germline V gene data show CDR1 as DFQATT and CDR2 as SNEGSKA (reference sequence). In DNA form, the CDR3 reads TGCAGTGGGTCACCGGGACCCTTGGGAAACATTCAGTACTTC. Its translation: CSGSPGPLGNIQYF.

This clonotype appeared a few times. V gene TRBV4-2 combines with J gene TRBJ2-1, with TRBD2 as a possible D gene (5 bases). The DNA matches TRBJ2-7 better at its end, which makes the J call doubtful. Germline V gene sequence: CDR1 LGHNA, CDR2 YNFKEQ. The length of the CDR3 is 16 residues. The CDR3 DNA reads TGTGCCAGCAGCCAAGCGGCCTTGACGGGGTACGGAGAGCAGTACTTC. This sequence encodes CASSQAALTGYGEQYF.

This clonotype was picked up a small number of times. The rearrangement uses TRBV7-6 and TRBJ2-2; TRBD2 might be the D (5 bases). Germline V gives CDR1 SGHVS, CDR2 FNYEAQ. V was shortened by 1 base and J by 7 bases, with 10 bases between the two germline ends. The CDR3 sequence is 14 residues long. The CDR3 bases are TGTGCCAGCAGCTTAGAGAGGGATATCGGGGAGCTGTTTTTT. As protein: CASSLERDIGELFF. Filled out from reference TRBV7-6 and TRBJ2-2, the complete variable domain reads GAGVSQSPRYKVTKRGQDVALRCDPISGHVSLYWYRQALGQGPEFLTYFNYEAQQDKSGLPNDRFSAERPEGSISTLTIQRTEQRDSAMYRCASSLERDIGELFFGEGSRLTVL.

The chain has TRBV10-3 and TRBJ1-1; the D is unclear. Trimming left V 7 bases short and J 0 bases short, with 15 bases between. CDR3 length: 15 amino acids. Germline assignment: CDR1 ENHRY and CDR2 SYGVKD. DNA of the CDR3: TGTGCCATCATGCGTTTCCCAGACTTGAACACTGAAGCTTTCTTT. The encoded protein is CAIMRFPDLNTEAFF.

J is TRBJ2-1 and V is TRBV27, with TRBD1 identical over 8 bases. Germline CDR1 and CDR2: MNHEY and SMNVEV (reference sequence). Unmatched junction bases numbered 2, after V lost 3 bases and J lost 4 bases. The CDR3 runs 14 residues. The CDR3 DNA is TGTGCCAGCAGTTTGACAGGGGATTACAATGAGCAGTTCTTC. Amino acid sequence: CASSLTGDYNEQFF.

This clonotype was detected a few times. The rearrangement uses TRBV7-8 and TRBJ1-1; D remains ambiguous. CDR1 and CDR2 (germline): SGHVS, FQNEAQ. The CDR3 loop spans 15 amino acids. The V gene lost 1 base and the J gene lost 2 bases, with 11 bases spanning the gap. This chain's CDR3 is CASSLVPPFNTEAFF. DNA of the CDR3: TGTGCCAGCAGCTTAGTTCCCCCGTTTAACACTGAAGCTTTCTTT.